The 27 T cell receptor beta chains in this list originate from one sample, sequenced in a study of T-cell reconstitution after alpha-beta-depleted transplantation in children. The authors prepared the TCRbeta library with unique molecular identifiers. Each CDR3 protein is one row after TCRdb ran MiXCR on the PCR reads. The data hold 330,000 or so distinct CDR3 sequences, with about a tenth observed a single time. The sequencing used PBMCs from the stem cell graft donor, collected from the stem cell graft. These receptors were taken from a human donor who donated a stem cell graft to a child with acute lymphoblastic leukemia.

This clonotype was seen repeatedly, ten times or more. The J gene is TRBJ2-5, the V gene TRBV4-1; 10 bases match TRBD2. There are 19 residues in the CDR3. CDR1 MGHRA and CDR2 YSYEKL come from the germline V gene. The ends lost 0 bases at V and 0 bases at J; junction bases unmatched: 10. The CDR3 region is CASSQEGLWTSGYQETQYF. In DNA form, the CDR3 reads TGCGCCAGCAGCCAAGAAGGTCTTTGGACTAGCGGTTACCAAGAGACCCAGTACTTC.

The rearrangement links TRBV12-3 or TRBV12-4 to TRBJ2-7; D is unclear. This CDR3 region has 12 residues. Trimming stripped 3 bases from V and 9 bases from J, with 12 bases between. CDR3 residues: CASSFRLPGQYF. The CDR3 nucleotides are TGTGCCAGCAGTTTCCGCCTACCAGGGCAGTACTTC.

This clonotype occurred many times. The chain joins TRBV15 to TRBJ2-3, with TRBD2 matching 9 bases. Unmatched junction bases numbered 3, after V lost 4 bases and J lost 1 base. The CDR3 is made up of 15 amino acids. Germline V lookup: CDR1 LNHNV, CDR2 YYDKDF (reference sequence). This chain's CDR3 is CATSTSGVRTDTQYF. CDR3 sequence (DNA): TGTGCCACCAGCACTAGCGGGGTGCGCACAGATACGCAGTATTTT. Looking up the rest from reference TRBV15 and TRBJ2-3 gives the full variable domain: DAMVIQNPRYQVTQFGKPVTLSCSQTLNHNVMYWYQQKSSQAPKLLFHYYDKDFNNEADTPDNFQSRRPNTSFCFLDIRSPGLGDTAMYLCATSTSGVRTDTQYFGPGTRLTVL.

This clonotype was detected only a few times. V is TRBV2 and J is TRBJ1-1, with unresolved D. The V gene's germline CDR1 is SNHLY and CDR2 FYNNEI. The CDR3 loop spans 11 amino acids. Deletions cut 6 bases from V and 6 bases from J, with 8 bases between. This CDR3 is CASRAGPEAFF. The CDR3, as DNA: TGTGCCAGCAGGGCAGGCCCTGAAGCTTTCTTT.

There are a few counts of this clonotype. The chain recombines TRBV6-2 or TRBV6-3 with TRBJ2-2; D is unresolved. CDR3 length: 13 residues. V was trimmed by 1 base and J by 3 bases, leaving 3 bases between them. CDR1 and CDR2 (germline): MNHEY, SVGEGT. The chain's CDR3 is CASSYYYTGELFF. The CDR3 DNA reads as TGTGCCAGCAGTTACTACTACACCGGGGAGCTGTTTTTT.

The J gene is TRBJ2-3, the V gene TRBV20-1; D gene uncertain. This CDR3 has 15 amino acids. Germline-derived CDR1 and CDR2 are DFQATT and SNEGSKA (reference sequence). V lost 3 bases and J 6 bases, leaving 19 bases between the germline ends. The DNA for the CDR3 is TGCAGTGCTAGCTTCTCGGGCCCTACCAAGGATACGCAGTATTTT. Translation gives CSASFSGPTKDTQYF.

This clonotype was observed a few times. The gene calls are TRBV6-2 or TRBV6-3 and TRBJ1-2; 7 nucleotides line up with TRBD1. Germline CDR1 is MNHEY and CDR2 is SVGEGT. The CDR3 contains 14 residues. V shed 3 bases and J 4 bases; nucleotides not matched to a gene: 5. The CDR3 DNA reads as TGTGCCAGCAGTTATCGACAGGGAGGCTATGGCTACACCTTC. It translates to CASSYRQGGYGYTF.

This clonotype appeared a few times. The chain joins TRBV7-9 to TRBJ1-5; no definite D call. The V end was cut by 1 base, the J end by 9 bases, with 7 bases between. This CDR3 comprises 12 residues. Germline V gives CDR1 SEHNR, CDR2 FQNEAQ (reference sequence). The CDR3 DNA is TGTGCCAGCAGCTTAGAGGGCCGGCCCCAGCATTTT. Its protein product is CASSLEGRPQHF.

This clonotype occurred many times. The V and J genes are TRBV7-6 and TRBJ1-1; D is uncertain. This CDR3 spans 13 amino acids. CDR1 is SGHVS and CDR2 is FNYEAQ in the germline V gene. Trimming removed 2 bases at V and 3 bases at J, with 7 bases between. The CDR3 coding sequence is TGTGCCAGCAGCTTATCCCGCGACACTGAAGCTTTCTTT. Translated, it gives CASSLSRDTEAFF.

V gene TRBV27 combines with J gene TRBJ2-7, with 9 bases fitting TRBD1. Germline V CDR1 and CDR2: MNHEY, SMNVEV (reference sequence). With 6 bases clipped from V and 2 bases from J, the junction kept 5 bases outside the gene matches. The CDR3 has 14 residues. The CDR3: CASRRQGGPYEQYF. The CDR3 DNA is TGTGCCAGCAGAAGACAGGGGGGCCCCTACGAGCAGTACTTC.

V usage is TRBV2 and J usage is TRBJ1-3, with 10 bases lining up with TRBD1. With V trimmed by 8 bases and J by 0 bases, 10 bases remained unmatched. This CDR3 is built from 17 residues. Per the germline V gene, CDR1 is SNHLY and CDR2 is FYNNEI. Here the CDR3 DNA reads TGTGCCAGCCGATCCGGGACAGGGGTTGGCTCTGGAAACACCATATATTTT. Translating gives CASRSGTGVGSGNTIYF.

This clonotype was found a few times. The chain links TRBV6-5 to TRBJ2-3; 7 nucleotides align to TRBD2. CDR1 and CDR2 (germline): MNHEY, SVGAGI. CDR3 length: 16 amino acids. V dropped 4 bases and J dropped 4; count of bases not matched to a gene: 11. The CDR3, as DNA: TGTGCCAGCAGTTCGGAACTAGCGTATTCTTCAGATACGCAGTATTTT. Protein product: CASSSELAYSSDTQYF.

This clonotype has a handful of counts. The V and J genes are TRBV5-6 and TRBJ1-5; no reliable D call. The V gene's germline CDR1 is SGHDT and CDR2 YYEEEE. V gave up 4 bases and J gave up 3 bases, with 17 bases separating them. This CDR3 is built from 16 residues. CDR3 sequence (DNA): TGTGCCAGCAGCCCCGGAAGTGGGAGCTCCAATCAGCCCCAGCATTTT. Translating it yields CASSPGSGSSNQPQHF.

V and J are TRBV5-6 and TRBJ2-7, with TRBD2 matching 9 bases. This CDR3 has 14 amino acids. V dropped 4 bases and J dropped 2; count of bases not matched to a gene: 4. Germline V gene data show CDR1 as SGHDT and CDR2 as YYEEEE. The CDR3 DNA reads TGTGCCAGCAGCCGGGCTAGCGGGACCTACGAGCAGTACTTC. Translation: CASSRASGTYEQYF.

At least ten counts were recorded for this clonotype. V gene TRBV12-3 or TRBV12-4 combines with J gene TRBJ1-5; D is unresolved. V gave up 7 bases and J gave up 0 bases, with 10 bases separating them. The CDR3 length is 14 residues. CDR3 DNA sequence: TGTGCCAGCAACCTCGCAGGTAGCAATCAGCCCCAGCATTTT. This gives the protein CASNLAGSNQPQHF.

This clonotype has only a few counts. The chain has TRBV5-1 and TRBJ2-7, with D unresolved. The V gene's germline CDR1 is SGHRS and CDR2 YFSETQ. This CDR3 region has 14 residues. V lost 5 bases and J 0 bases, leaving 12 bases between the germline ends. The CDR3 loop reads CASRPTPNSYEQYF. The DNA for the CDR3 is TGCGCCAGCAGACCTACTCCGAACTCCTACGAGCAGTACTTC. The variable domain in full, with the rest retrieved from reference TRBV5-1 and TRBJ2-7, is KAGVTQTPRYLIKTRGQQVTLSCSPISGHRSVSWYQQTPGQGLQFLFEYFSETQRNKGNFPGRFSGRQFSNSRSEMNVSTLELGDSALYLCASRPTPNSYEQYFGPGTRLTVT.

CDR3 DNA: TGCGCCAGCAGCTTGACAGGGGCCGGCACTGAAGCTTTCTTT. This gives the protein CASSLTGAGTEAFF. This chain joins TRBV5-1 and TRBJ1-1, with TRBD1 matching 7 bases. Germline V gene data show CDR1 as SGHRS and CDR2 as YFSETQ. The CDR3 has 14 residues. J lost 4 bases, V lost 1 base, and 4 bases had no gene match.

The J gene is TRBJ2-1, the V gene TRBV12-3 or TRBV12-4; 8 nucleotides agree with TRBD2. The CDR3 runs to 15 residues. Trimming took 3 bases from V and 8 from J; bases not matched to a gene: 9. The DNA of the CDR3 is TGTGCCAGCAGTTTCATCAGCGGGAGTATAGATGAGCAGTTCTTC. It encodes CASSFISGSIDEQFF.

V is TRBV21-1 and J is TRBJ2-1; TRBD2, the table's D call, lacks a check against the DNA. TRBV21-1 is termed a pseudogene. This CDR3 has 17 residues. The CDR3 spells CASTNSSLAGGSNEQFF. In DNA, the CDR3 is TGTGCCAGCACCAACTCCTCGCTAGCGGGAGGCAGCAATGAGCAGTTCTTC.

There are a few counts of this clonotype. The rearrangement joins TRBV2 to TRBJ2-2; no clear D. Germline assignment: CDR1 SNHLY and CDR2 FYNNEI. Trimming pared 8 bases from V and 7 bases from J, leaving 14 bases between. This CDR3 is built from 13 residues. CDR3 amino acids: CASLPNSNGELFF. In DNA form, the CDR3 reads TGTGCCAGCCTCCCGAACTCTAACGGGGAGCTGTTTTTT.

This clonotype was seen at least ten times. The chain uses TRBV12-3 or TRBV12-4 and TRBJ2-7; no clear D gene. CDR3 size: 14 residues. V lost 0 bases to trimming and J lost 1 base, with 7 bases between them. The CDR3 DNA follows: TGTGCCAGCAGTTTAGCGGGGTGGTCCTACGAGCAGTACTTC. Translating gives CASSLAGWSYEQYF.

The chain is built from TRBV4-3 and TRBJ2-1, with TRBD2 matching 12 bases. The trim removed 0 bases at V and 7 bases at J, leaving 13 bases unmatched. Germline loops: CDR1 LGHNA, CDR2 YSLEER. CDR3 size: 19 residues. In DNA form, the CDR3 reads TGCGCCAGCAGCCAAGAAGTCGGGCTAGCGGGAGGGCCGGGGAATGAGCAGTTCTTC. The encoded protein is CASSQEVGLAGGPGNEQFF.

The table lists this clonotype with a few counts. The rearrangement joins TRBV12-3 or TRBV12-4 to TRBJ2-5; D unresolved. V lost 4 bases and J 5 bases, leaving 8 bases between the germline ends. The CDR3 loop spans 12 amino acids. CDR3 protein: CASSYAPETQYF. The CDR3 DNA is TGTGCCAGCAGTTATGCCCCTGAGACCCAGTACTTC.

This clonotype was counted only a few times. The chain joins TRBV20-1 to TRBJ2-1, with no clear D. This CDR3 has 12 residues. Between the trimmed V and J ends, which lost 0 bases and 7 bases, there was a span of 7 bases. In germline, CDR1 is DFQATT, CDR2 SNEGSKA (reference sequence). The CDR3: CSARDNVNEQFF. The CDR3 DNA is TGCAGTGCTAGAGATAACGTAAATGAGCAGTTCTTC.

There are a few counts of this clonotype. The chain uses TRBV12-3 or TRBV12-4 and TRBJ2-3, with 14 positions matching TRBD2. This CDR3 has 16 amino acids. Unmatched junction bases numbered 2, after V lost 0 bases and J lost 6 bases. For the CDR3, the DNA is TGTGCCAGCAGTTTAGCGGGACTAGCGGGAGTGGATACGCAGTATTTT. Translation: CASSLAGLAGVDTQYF.

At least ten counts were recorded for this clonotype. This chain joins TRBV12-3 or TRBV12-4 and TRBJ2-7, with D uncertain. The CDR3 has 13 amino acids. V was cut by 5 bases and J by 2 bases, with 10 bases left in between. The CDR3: CASSGIDPYEQYF. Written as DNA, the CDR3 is TGTGCCAGCAGTGGAATAGACCCCTACGAGCAGTACTTC.

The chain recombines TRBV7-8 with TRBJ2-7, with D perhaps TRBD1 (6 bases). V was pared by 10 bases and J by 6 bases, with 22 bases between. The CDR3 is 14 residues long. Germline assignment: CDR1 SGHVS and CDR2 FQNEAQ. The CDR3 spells CAIIARGQSVEQYF. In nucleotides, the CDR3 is TGTGCCATCATTGCTCGTGGACAGTCGGTCGAGCAGTACTTC. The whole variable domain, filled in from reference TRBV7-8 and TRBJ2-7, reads GAGVSQSPRYKVAKRGQDVALRCDPISGHVSLFWYQQALGQGPEFLTYFQNEAQLDKSGLPSDRFFAERPEGSVSTLKIQRTQQEDSAVYLCAIIARGQSVEQYFGPGTRLTVT.